This T cell receptor beta chain derives from a study of cytomegalovirus exposure and HLA in healthy donors. Concerning this clone itself: This sample also contains other DNA sequences that code for the same CDR3.

A multiplex PCR was run with 60 Vbeta primers and 13 Jbeta primers. The assay was immunoSEQ multiplex PCR, and TCRdb's table has in-frame clones only and misses some. There are about 190,000 clones in the sample; less than 85% occur only once, and approximately 5% lies in the top ten. The sequence was obtained from a man aged 30 to 45 in good health and CMV-seropositive. Sequencing was carried out using PBMCs.

The CDR3 bases are TGTGCCAGCAGCGCGACAGGGTACGAGCAGTACTTC. This sequence encodes CASSATGYEQYF. The chain carries TRBV7-2 and TRBJ2-7; 7 positions agree with TRBD1. The CDR3 is 12 amino acids. The J segment lost 4 bases and the V segment lost 5 bases, leaving 2 bases of the junction unmatched. Germline-derived CDR1 and CDR2 are SGHTA and FQGNSA.